The source of this TCR beta chain is a study of cytomegalovirus exposure and HLA in healthy donors. Study observations and caveats: The finding came from a later analysis; first-cohort TCR clusters tended to co-occur in the approximately 120 validation repertoires.

About this clone itself: Its antigen is not known.

Germline V CDR1 and CDR2: SGHTA, FQGNSA. This CDR3 spans 16 amino acids. Trimming at V came to 5 bases and at J to 9 bases, leaving 10 bases not matched to a gene. Assay: immunoSEQ multiplex PCR; the TCRdb copy retains only in-frame clones and omits some. The sample shows about 120,000 clones, approximately 87% of them seen only once. The rearrangement uses TRBV7-2 and TRBJ2-1; 13 nucleotides agree with TRBD2. The sequence was obtained from a woman in her twenties or thirties in good health and CMV-seronegative. Sequenced sample: PBMCs. In DNA form, the CDR3 reads TGTGCCAGCAGCCTTTTACTAGCGGGGGGGGCCGTTGAGCAGTTCTTC. This sequence encodes CASSLLLAGGAVEQFF.